The entry that follows covers one TCR beta chain sequence. Its target antigen remains unknown. Within one base of it there is no much larger clone, and no base qualities were kept. Receptor libraries were prepared by PCR. TCRdb names Illumina HiSeq 2500 as the instrument used. Molecular barcoding was employed in the preparation of TCR libraries, with unique molecular identifiers being used to normalize TCRbeta repertoire quantification. TCRdb reprocessed the public reads (quality trimming at Q25 with fastp, clone calling with MiXCR) and kept in-frame beta chains. One record per CDR3 amino acid sequence lists the most common genes and DNA. In all, the sample holds some 440,000 distinct CDR3 sequences, and roughly 15% of those were seen once. Clones ranked in the top ten supply under 30% of the sample. These data come from a study of T-cell reconstitution after alpha-beta-depleted transplantation in children (dated by TCRdb to the mid-2010s). Looking at the study overall: T-cell immune reconstitution after TCRalphabeta/CD19-depleted allogeneic hematopoietic cell transplantation in children was quantitatively tracked in the study by means of TCR repertoire profiling. General findings and caveats noted by the study authors: Hyperexpanded clone frequencies declined over subsequent months; after one year, T-cell counts and TCRbeta diversity were mostly attributed to newly produced T cells. The apparently early recovery of alphabetaT-cell counts about two months after transplant reportedly depended on only several hundred rapidly expanded clones that came from non-depleted graft cells. In some patients, the high TCRbeta diversity seen at day 60 was put down to recipient T cells and intrathymic progenitors that had survived conditioning.

Reading the label with the study, this specimen's treatment or condition is: allogeneic hematopoietic cell transplantation with graft depleted of TCRalphabeta T cells and CD19 B cells. Transplant recipients were children who received TCRalphabeta/CD19-depleted allogeneic hematopoietic cell grafts. The sequences come from PBMCs, mostly from graft donor cells, collected 360 days after TCRalphabeta/CD19-depleted stem cell transplant. The sequence was obtained from a boy in the first two years of life who had a stem cell transplant for Wiskott-Aldrich syndrome, so the T cells may come from the graft donor.

For the CDR3, the sequence is CASSSTRRSGSSEQYF. The nucleotides are TGTGCCAGCAGTTCTACCCGGAGAAGCGGGAGCTCCGAGCAGTACTTC. Rearrangement joined TRBV27 to TRBJ2-7, and TRBD2 aligns with 8 junction nucleotides. CDR1 is given as MNHEY and CDR2 as SMNVEV, both from the germline V gene (reference sequence). CDR3 length: 16 amino acids, cysteine to phenylalanine. Of all the DNA, just the CDR3 is kept, 48 bases in frame from base 1. After removal of 4 bases from V and 6 bases from J, the junction retains 14 bases not matched to a gene.